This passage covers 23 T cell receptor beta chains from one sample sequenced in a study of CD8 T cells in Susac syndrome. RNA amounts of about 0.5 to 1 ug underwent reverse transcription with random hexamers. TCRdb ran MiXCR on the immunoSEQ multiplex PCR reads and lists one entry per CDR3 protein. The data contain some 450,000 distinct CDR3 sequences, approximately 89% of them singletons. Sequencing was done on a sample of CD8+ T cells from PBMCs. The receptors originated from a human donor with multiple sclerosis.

CDR3 protein: CASSQFRDSKSTDTQYF. The CDR3 nucleotides read TGTGCCAGCAGCCAGTTTAGGGACAGCAAGAGCACAGATACGCAGTATTTT. The V call is TRBV3-1, the J call TRBJ2-3, with TRBD1 matching over 7 bases. Losses at the gene ends were 3 bases for V and 0 bases for J; bases not matched to a gene: 9. Per the germline V gene, CDR1 is LGHDT and CDR2 is YNNKEL (reference sequence). This CDR3 region has 17 residues.

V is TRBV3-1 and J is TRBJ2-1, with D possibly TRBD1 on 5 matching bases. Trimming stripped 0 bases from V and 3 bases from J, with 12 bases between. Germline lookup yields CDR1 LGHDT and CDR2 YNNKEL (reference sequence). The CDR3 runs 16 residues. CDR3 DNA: TGTGCCAGCAGCCAAGATCCGCAGGGTTTCTACAATGAGCAGTTCTTC. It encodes CASSQDPQGFYNEQFF.

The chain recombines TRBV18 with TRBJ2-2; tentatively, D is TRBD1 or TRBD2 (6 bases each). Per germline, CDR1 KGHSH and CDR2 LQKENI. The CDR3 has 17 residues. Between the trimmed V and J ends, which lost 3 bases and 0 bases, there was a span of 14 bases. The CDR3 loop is CASSPIAGHSNTGELFF. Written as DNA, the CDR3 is TGTGCCAGCTCACCCATCGCGGGACACTCGAACACCGGGGAGCTGTTTTTT.

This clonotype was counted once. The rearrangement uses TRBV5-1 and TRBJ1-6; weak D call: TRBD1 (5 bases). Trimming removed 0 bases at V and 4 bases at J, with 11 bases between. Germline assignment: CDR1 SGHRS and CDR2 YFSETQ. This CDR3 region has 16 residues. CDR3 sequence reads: CASSLDRTRYNSPLHF. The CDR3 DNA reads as TGCGCCAGCAGCTTGGACCGGACAAGATATAATTCACCCCTCCACTTT.

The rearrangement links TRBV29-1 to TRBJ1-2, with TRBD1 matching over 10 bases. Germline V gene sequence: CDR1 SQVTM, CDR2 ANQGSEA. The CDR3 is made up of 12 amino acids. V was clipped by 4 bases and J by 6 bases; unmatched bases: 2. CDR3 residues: CSVGDRGHGYTF. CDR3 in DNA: TGCAGCGTTGGGGACAGGGGCCATGGCTACACCTTC.

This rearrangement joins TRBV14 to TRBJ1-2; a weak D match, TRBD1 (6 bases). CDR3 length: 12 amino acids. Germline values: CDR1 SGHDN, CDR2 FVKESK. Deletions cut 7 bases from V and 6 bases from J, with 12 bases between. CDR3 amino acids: CASNTGIDGYTF. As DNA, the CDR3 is TGTGCCAGCAACACAGGGATAGATGGCTACACCTTC.

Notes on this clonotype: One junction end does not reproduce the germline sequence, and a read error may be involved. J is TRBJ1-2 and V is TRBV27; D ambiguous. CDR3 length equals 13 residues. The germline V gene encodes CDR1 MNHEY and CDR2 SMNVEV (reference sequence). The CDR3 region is CASSLSPNDGYTF. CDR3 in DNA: TGTGCCAGCAGTTTATCCCCTAACGATGGCTACACCTTC.

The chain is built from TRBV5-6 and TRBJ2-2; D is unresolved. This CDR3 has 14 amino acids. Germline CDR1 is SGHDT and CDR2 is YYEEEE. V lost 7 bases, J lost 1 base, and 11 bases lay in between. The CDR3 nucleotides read TGTGCCAGCGACCCCGGCGGGAACACCGGGGAGCTGTTTTTT. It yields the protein CASDPGGNTGELFF.

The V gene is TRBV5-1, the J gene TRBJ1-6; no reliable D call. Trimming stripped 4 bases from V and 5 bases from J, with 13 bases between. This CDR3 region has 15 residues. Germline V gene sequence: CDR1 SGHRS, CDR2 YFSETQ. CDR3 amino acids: CASSPWGGDNSPLHF. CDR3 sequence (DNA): TGCGCCAGCAGCCCCTGGGGTGGGGATAATTCACCCCTCCACTTT.

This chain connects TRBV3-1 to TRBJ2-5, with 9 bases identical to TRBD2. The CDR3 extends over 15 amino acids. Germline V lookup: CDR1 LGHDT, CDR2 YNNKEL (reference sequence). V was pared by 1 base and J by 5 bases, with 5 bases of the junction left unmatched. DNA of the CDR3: TGTGCCAGCAGCCAAGTGGCTAGCGGGGAGGAGACCCAGTACTTC. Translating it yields CASSQVASGEETQYF.

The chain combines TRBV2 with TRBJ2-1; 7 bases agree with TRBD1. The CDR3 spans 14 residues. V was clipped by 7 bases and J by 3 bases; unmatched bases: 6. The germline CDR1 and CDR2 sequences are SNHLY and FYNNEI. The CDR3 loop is CASIPWDSYNEQFF. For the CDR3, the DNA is TGTGCCAGCATCCCCTGGGACAGCTACAATGAGCAGTTCTTC.

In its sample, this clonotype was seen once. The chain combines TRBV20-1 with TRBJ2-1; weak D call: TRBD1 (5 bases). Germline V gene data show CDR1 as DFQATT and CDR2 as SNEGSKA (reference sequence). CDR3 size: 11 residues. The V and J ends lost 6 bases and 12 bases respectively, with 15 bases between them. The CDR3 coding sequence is TGCAGTGCAAAAAGCAGGGTATGGCAGTTCTTC. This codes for CSAKSRVWQFF.

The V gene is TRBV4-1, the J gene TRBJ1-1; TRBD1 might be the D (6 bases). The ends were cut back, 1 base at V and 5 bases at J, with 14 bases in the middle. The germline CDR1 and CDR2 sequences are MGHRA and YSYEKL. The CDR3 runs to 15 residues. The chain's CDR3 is CASSQAQQGRTEAFF. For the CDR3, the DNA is TGCGCCAGCAGCCAAGCCCAACAGGGAAGGACTGAAGCTTTCTTT.

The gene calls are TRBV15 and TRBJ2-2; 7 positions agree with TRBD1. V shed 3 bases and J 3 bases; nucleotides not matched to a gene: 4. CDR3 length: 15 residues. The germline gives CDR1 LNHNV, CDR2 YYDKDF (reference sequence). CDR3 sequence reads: CATSRKGQYTGELFF. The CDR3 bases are TGTGCCACCAGCAGGAAGGGACAGTACACCGGGGAGCTGTTTTTT.

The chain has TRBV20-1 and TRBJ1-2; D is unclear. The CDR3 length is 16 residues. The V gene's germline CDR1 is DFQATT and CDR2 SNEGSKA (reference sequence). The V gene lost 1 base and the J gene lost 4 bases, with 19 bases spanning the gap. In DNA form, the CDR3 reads TGCAGTGCTAGAGCCCCTCCCCAGGCAGGATTCTATGGCTACACCTTC. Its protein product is CSARAPPQAGFYGYTF.

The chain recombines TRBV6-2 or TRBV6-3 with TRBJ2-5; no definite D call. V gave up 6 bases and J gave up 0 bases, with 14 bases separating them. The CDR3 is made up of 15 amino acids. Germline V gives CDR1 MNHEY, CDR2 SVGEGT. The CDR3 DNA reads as TGTGCCAGCAGCGCGACCCTATGGTACCAAGAGACCCAGTACTTC. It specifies CASSATLWYQETQYF.

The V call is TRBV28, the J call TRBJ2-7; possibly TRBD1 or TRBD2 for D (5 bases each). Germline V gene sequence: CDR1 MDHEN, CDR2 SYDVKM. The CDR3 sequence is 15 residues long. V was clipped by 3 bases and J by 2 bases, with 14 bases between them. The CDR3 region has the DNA TGTGCCAGCAGTTTTCGCCAGGGAGCCCCCTACGAGCAGTACTTC. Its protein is CASSFRQGAPYEQYF.

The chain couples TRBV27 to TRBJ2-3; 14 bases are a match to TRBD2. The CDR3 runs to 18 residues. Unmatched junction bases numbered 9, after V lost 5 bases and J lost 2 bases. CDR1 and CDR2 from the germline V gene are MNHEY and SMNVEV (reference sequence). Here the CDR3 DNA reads TGTGCCAGCAGTCTTACCGGGACTAGCGGGAGTACCACAGATACGCAGTATTTT. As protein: CASSLTGTSGSTTDTQYF.

CDR3 coding DNA: TGTGCCAGCAGCCCCTCCGGGAGCACTGAAGCTTTCTTT. Its translation: CASSPSGSTEAFF. This chain links TRBV5-5 with TRBJ1-1; D gene uncertain. The CDR3 spans 13 residues. V lost 4 bases to trimming and J lost 4 bases, with 11 bases between them. Germline CDR1 reads SGHKS; CDR2 reads YYEKEE (reference sequence).

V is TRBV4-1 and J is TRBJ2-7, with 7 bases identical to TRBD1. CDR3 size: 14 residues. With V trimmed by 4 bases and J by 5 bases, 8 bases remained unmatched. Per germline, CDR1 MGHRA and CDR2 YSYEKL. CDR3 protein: CASSLRDSPHEQYF. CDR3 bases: TGCGCCAGCAGCCTCCGGGACAGTCCCCACGAGCAGTACTTC.

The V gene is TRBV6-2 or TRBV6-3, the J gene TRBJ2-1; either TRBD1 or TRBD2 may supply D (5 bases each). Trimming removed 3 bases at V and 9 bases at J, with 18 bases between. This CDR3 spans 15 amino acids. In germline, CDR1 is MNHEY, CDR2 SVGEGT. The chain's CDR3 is CASSYQRDAYGEQFF. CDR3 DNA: TGTGCCAGCAGTTATCAGAGGGACGCATACGGTGAGCAGTTCTTC.

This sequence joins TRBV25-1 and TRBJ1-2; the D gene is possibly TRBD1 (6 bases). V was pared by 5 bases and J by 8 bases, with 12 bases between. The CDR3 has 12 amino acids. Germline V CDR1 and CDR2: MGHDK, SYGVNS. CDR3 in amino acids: CASSSGAKGYTF. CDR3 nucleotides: TGTGCCAGCAGTTCAGGGGCGAAAGGCTACACCTTC.

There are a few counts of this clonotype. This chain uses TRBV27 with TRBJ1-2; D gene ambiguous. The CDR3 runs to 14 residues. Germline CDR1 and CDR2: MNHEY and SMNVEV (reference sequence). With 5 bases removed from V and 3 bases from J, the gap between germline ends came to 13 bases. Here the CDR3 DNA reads TGTGCCAGCAGTACTACGCAGGCTTACTATGGCTACACCTTC. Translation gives CASSTTQAYYGYTF.